This T cell receptor beta chain originates from a study of shared clonotypes between healthy human individuals. Sequencing used immunoSEQ multiplex PCR; TCRdb keeps in-frame clones, though not all of them. The sample has hundreds of thousands of clones, almost 97% seen once. The TCR originated in a woman aged 25 to 39 in good health. Sequenced: naive CD4+ T cells sorted from blood. This sample's subset: CD45RA+ positively selected.

The CDR3, as DNA: TGTGCCTGGGAGGTGGGAGCCTACGAGCAGTACTTC. Translation gives CAWEVGAYEQYF. The chain employs TRBV30 and TRBJ2-7; TRBD2 is a possible D gene (5 bases). CDR1 and CDR2 from the germline V gene are GTSNPN and SVGIG (reference sequence). The CDR3 is made up of 12 amino acids. V was pared by 5 bases and J by 2 bases, with 10 bases between.